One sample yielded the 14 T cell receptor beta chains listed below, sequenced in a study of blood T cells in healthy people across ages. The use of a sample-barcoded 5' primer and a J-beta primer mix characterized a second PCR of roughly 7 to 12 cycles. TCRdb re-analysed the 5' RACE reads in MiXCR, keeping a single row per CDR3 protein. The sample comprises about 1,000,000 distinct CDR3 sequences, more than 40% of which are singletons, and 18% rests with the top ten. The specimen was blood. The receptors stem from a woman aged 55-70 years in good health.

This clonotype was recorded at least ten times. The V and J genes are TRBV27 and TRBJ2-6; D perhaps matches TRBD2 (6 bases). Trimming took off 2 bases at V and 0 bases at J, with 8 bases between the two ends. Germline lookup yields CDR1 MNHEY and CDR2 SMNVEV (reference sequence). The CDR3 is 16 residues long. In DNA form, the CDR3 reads TGTGCCAGCAGTTTAAGGAGGGTCTCTGGGGCCAACGTCCTGACTTTC. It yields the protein CASSLRRVSGANVLTF.

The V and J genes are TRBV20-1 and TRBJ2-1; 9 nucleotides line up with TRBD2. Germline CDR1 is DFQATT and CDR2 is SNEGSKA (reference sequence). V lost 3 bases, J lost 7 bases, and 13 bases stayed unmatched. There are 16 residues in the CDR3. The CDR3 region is CSARPQRLAEDNEQFF. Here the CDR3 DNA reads TGCAGTGCTAGGCCCCAAAGACTAGCGGAGGATAATGAGCAGTTCTTC.

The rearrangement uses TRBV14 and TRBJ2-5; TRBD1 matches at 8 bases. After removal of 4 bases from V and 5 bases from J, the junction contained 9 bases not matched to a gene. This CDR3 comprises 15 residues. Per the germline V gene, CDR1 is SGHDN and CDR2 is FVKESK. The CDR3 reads CASSLRTGFLETQYF. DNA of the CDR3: TGTGCCAGCAGCCTGCGGACAGGGTTTTTGGAGACCCAGTACTTC.

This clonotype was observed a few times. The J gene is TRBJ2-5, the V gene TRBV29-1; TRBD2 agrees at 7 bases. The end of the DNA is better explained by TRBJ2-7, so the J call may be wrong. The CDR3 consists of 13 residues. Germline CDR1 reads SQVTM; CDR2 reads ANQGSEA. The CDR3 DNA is TGCAGCGTTGTGCAGGGAGGGAAGGACGAGCAGTACTTC. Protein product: CSVVQGGKDEQYF.

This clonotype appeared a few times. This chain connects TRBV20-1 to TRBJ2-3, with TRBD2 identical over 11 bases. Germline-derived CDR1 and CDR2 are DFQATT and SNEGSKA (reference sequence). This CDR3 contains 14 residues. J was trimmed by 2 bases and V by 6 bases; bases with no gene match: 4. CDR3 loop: CSAISGRATDTQYF. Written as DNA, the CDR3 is TGCAGTGCCATTAGCGGGAGGGCCACAGATACGCAGTATTTT.

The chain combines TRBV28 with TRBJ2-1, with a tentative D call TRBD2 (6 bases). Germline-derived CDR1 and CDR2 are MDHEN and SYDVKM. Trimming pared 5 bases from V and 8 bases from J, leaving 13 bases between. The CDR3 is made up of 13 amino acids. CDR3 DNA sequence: TGTGCCAGCAGTCCTCTAACGGGGGATGAGCAGTTCTTC. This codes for CASSPLTGDEQFF.

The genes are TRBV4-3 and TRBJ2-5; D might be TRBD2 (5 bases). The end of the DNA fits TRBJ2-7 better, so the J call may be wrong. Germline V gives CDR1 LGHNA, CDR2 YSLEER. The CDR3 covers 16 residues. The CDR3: CASSQDLGLPTYEQYF. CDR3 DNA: TGCGCCAGCAGCCAAGATCTAGGACTCCCTACCTACGAGCAGTACTTC.

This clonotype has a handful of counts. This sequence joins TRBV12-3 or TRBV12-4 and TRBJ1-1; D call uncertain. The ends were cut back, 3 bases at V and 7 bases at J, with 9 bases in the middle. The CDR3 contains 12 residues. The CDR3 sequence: CASSFPEGEAFF. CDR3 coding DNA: TGTGCCAGCAGTTTCCCCGAGGGTGAAGCTTTCTTT.

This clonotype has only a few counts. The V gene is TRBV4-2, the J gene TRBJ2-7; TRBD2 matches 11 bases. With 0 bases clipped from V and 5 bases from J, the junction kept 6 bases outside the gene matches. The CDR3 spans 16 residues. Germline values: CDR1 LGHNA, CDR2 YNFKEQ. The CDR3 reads CASSQETSGRRDEQYF. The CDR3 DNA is TGTGCCAGCAGCCAAGAAACTAGCGGGAGACGCGACGAGCAGTACTTC.

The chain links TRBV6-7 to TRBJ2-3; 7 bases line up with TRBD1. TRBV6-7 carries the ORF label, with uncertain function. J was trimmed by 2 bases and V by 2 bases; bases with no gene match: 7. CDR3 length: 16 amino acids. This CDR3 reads CASSYTQGSFTDTQYF. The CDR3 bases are TGTGCCAGCAGTTACACACAGGGGAGTTTCACAGATACGCAGTATTTT.

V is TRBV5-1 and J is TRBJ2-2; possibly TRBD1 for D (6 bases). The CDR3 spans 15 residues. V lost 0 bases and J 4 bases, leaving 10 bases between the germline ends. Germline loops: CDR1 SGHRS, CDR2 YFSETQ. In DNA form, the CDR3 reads TGCGCCAGCAGCTTGGTACAGGGTACCACCGGGGAGCTGTTTTTT. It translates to CASSLVQGTTGELFF.

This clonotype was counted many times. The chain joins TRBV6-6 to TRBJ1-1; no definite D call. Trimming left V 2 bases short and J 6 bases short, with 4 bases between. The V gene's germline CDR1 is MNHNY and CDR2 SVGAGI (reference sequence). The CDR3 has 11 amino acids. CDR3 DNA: TGTGCCAGCAGTTACGGGTCTGAAGCTTTCTTT. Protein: CASSYGSEAFF.

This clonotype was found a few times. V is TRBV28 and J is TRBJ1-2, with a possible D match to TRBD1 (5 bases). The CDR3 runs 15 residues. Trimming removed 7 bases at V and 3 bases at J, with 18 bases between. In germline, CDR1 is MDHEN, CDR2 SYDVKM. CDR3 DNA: TGTGCCAGCATCCAACGGGGCCGCTCTTACTATGGCTACACCTTC. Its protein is CASIQRGRSYYGYTF.

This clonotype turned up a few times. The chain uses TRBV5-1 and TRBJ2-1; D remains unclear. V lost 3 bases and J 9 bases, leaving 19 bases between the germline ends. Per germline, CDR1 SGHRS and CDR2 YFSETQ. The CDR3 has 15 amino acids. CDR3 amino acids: CASSWVVTLGGEQFF. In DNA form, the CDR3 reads TGCGCCAGCAGCTGGGTGGTCACCTTAGGCGGTGAGCAGTTCTTC.